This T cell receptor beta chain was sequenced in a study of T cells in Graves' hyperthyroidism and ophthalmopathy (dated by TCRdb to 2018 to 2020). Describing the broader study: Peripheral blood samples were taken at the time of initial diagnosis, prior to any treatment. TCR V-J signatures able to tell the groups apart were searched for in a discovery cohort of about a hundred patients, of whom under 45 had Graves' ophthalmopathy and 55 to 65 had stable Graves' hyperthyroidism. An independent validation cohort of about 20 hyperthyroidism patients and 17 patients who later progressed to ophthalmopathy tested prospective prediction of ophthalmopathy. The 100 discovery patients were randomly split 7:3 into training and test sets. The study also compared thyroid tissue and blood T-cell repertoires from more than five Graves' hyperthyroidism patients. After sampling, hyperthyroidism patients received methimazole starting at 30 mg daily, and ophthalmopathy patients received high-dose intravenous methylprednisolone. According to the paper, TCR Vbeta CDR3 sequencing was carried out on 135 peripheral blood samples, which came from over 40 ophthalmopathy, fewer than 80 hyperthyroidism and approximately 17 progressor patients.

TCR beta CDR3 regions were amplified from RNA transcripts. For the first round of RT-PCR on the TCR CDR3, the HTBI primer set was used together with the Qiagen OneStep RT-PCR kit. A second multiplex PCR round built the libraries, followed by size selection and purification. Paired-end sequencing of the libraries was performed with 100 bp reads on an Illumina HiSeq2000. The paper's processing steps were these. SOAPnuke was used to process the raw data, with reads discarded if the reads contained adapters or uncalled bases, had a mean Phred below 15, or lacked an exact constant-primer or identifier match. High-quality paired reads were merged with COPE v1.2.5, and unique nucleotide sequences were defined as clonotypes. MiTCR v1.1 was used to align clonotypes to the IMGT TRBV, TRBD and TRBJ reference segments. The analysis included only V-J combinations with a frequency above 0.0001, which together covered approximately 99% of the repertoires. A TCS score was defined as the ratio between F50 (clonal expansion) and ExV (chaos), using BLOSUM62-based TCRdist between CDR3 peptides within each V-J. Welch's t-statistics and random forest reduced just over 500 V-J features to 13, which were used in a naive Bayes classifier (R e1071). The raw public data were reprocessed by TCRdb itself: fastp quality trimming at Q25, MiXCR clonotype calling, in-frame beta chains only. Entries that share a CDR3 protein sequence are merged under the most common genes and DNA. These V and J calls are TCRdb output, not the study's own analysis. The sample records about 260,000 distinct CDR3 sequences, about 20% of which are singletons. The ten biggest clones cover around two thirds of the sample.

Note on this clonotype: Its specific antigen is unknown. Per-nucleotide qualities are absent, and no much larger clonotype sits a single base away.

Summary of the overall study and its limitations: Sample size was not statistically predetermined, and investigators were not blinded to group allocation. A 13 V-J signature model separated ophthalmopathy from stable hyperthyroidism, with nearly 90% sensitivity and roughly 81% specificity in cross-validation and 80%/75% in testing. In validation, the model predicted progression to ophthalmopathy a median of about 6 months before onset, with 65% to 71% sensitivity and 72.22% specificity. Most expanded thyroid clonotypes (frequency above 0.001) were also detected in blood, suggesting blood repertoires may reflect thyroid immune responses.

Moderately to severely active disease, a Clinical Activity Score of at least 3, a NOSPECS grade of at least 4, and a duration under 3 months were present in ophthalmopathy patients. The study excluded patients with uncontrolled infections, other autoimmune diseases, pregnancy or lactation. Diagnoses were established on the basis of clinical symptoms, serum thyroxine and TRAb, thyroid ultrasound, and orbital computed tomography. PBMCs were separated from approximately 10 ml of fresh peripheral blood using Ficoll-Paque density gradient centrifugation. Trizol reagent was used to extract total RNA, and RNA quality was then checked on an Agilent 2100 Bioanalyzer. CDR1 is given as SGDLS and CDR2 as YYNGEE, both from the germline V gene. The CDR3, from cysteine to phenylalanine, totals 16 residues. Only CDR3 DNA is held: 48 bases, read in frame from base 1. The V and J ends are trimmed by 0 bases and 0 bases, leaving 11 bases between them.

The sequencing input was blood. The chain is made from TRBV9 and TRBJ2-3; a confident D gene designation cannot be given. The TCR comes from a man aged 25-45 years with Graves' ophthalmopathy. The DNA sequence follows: TGTGCCAGCAGCGTAGCAAGATACTCTAGCACAGATACGCAGTATTTT. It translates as CASSVARYSSTDTQYF.